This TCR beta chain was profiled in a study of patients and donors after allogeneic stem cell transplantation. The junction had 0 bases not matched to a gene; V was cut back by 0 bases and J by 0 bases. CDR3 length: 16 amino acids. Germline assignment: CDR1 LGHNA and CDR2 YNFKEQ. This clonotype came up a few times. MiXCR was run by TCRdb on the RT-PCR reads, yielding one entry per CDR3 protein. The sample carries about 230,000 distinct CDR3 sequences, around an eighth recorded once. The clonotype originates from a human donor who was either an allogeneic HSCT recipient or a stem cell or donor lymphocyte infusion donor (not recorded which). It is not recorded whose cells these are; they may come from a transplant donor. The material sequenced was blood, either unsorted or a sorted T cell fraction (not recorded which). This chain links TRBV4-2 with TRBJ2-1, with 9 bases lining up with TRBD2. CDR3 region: CASSQDSGSSYNEQFF. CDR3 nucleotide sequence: TGTGCCAGCAGCCAAGATAGCGGGAGCTCCTACAATGAGCAGTTCTTC.